Described below is a single TCR beta chain sequence and its context. The antigen remains undetermined. Healthy donors had no documented immune events, such as infections, while sampled. Clones were read by immunoSEQ multiplex PCR, and TCRdb kept only the in-frame ones, dropping some. This table has approximately 85,000 clones, 84% appearing once. The data were obtained in a study of identifying expanded T cells in peripheral blood. Study-level findings and limits: Across healthy donors, higher total template counts meant significantly greater approximately 2-week count variance.

The CDR3 spans 15 residues. V gave up 0 bases and J gave up 3 bases; unmatched junction bases: 3. Germline values: CDR1 SGHNT, CDR2 YYREEE (reference sequence). The TCR sequence derives from a person aged 18-69 years in good health. V gene TRBV5-4 combines with J gene TRBJ2-1; 7 nucleotides line up with TRBD2. Sequencing was carried out using blood. CDR3 sequence (DNA): TGTGCCAGCAGCTTGGGTCTAGCGGACTACAATGAGCAGTTCTTC. Amino acid sequence: CASSLGLADYNEQFF.